The T cell receptor (beta chain) under discussion was sequenced for a study of T cell changes during pregnancy in multiple sclerosis. Libraries were prepared by immunoSEQ multiplex PCR; TCRdb keeps only in-frame clonotypes and omits some of them. The profile shows about 69,000 clones, roughly nine tenths of them singletons. CDR3 length: 14 amino acids. The germline V and J ends were trimmed by 4 bases and 6 bases, with 16 bases remaining between them. Germline-derived CDR1 and CDR2 are MGHDK and SYGVNS. This clone has a single count. The sequenced sample was CD4+ T cells from peripheral blood mononuclear cells, obtained in the third trimester of pregnancy. V gene TRBV25-1 combines with J gene TRBJ2-7; D is perhaps TRBD2 (7 bases). This clonotype was obtained from a female donor in good health, enrolled as a control in a pregnancy study. The CDR3 region is CASSVSGGLGEQYF. The CDR3 DNA follows: TGTGCCAGCAGTGTCTCGGGGGGCCTTGGCGAGCAGTACTTC.